Shown below are 13 T cell receptor beta chains from a single sample sequenced in a study of esophageal squamous cell carcinoma under preoperative chemotherapy. Time point of the sample: after preoperative PTX-NDP chemotherapy. TCRdb recomputed calls from the PCR reads with MiXCR, one row per CDR3 protein. The sample records about 32,000 distinct CDR3 sequences, 52% being singletons. Sample collection was performed from a patient given preoperative chemotherapy. The source is a human donor with esophageal squamous cell carcinoma. The donor label of this sample is uncertain.

This clonotype was observed a handful of times. The chain joins TRBV20-1 to TRBJ2-5, with 8 bases lining up with TRBD2. The CDR3 covers 17 residues. Germline V CDR1 and CDR2: DFQATT, SNEGSKA (reference sequence). Trimming at V came to 0 bases and at J to 0 bases, leaving 9 bases not matched to a gene. CDR3 sequence reads: CSARDFSAGGYQETQYF. The CDR3 DNA reads TGCAGTGCTAGAGATTTCTCGGCGGGGGGCTACCAAGAGACCCAGTACTTC.

J is TRBJ2-1 and V is TRBV5-6; D not certain. The DNA end lines up better with TRBJ2-7; the J call may be wrong. Germline-derived CDR1 and CDR2 are SGHDT and YYEEEE. The CDR3 has 13 amino acids. For the CDR3, the DNA is TGTGCCAGCAGCCGATATTTGGGCGACGAGCAGTACTTC. It translates to CASSRYLGDEQYF.

This clonotype is deemed medium-sized. The chain couples TRBV7-8 to TRBJ2-7, with 8 bases that match TRBD2. The length of the CDR3 is 15 residues. Losses at the gene ends were 2 bases for V and 3 bases for J; bases not matched to a gene: 6. Germline CDR1 is SGHVS and CDR2 is FQNEAQ. The CDR3, as DNA: TGTGCCAGCAGCTTACGGGAGGGGGGTGGCTACGAGCAGTACTTC. This sequence encodes CASSLREGGGYEQYF.

This clonotype was detected many times. The gene calls are TRBV11-3 and TRBJ2-3; 8 nucleotides agree with TRBD2. The CDR3 has 16 residues. The germline gives CDR1 SGHNT, CDR2 YENEEA. Trimming removed 5 bases from V and 2 bases from J; junction bases left unmatched: 9. Here the CDR3 DNA reads TGTGCCAGCAGCCTCTCTCGAGCGGGGGCCACAGATACGCAGTATTTT. It encodes CASSLSRAGATDTQYF.

As for this clonotype: The conserved phenylalanine or tryptophan normally closing the CDR3 is absent here, so this likely arose from a read error. Because the CDR3's place on the DNA is in doubt, the DNA is left out and the CDR3 is given as listed by TCRdb. V usage is TRBV7-7 and J usage is TRBJ2-5; TRBD1, the table's D call, lacks a check against the DNA. Per germline, CDR1 SSHAT and CDR2 FNYEAQ (reference sequence). The CDR3 is 15 residues long, ends included. CDR3 sequence: CASSPRERLKATQYS.

This clonotype was counted ten times or more. This sequence joins TRBV6-1 and TRBJ2-7; TRBD2 agrees at 12 bases. Germline lookup yields CDR1 MNHNS and CDR2 SASEGT. The CDR3 totals 15 residues. V lost 4 bases and J lost 0; bases outside the gene matches: 1. CDR3 region: CASSVTSGSSYEQYF. The CDR3 coding sequence is TGTGCCAGCAGTGTGACTAGCGGGAGCTCCTACGAGCAGTACTTC.

This clonotype has only a few counts. J is TRBJ2-1 and V is TRBV7-3; unclear D gene. CDR3 length: 14 residues. The germline V gene encodes CDR1 SGHTA and CDR2 FQGTGA. Between the trimmed V and J ends, which lost 6 bases and 5 bases, there was a span of 14 bases. For the CDR3, the DNA is TGTGCCAGCAGACCTAGGTCACGGGACAATGAGCAGTTCTTC. Encoded protein: CASRPRSRDNEQFF.

This clonotype is deemed medium-sized. The chain links TRBV6-1 to TRBJ2-1; tentative D call: TRBD2 (6 bases). The germline V gene has CDR1 MNHNS and CDR2 SASEGT. V lost 7 bases and J 2 bases, leaving 21 bases between the germline ends. The CDR3 spans 17 residues. The CDR3 region is CASTGANGRSPYNEQFF. The CDR3 nucleotides are TGTGCCAGCACGGGAGCGAACGGAAGAAGCCCCTACAATGAGCAGTTCTTC.

The chain joins TRBV11-3 to TRBJ2-3, with a possible D match to TRBD2 (6 bases). This CDR3 has 14 residues. From germline, CDR1 is SGHNT and CDR2 YENEEA. The ends were cut back, 4 bases at V and 0 bases at J, with 8 bases in the middle. The CDR3 DNA follows: TGTGCCAGCAGCTGGACTACTAGCACAGATACGCAGTATTTT. Amino acids: CASSWTTSTDTQYF.

Comments on this clonotype: One junction end does not reproduce the germline sequence, and a read error may be involved. The rearrangement uses TRBV7-8 and TRBJ2-3; TRBD2 is a possible D gene (5 bases). The CDR3 spans 15 residues. The germline gives CDR1 SGHVS, CDR2 FQNEAQ. The DNA for the CDR3 is TGTGCCAGCGGCTTGGTGGTGGGAGCCACAGATACTCAGTATTTT. Its protein product is CASGLVVGATDTQYF.

This clonotype was detected ten times or more. The chain combines TRBV7-8 with TRBJ2-5; possibly TRBD2 for D (6 bases). CDR1 and CDR2 (germline): SGHVS, FQNEAQ. The V end lost 1 base, the J end lost 1 base, and 16 bases lay between the germline ends. The CDR3 has 17 residues. This CDR3 is CASSLVGTTGSQETQYF. CDR3 nucleotides: TGTGCCAGCAGCTTAGTAGGGACCACCGGGAGCCAAGAGACCCAGTACTTC. The complete variable domain, with remaining parts taken from reference TRBV7-8 and TRBJ2-5, reads GAGVSQSPRYKVAKRGQDVALRCDPISGHVSLFWYQQALGQGPEFLTYFQNEAQLDKSGLPSDRFFAERPEGSVSTLKIQRTQQEDSAVYLCASSLVGTTGSQETQYFGPGTRLLVL.

This chain uses TRBV7-9 with TRBJ2-5; D call uncertain. The CDR3 loop spans 16 amino acids. The germline V and J ends were trimmed by 4 bases and 0 bases, with 15 bases remaining between them. Looked up from germline, CDR1 is SEHNR and CDR2 is FQNEAQ (reference sequence). CDR3: CASSSSRTVYQETQYF. CDR3 bases: TGTGCCAGCAGCTCATCACGTACGGTGTACCAAGAGACCCAGTACTTC.

On this clonotype itself: One end of the junction is discordant with germline, which a read error may explain. CDR3 protein: CARGVSVQNTQYF. CDR3 nucleotide sequence: TGTGCCCGCGGGGTGAGTGTCCAAAACACTCAGTACTTC. The chain employs TRBV7-2 and TRBJ2-4, with D maybe TRBD2 (6 bases). This CDR3 contains 13 residues. Germline CDR1 and CDR2: SGHTA and FQGNSA.